This entry lists 21 T cell receptor beta chains sequenced from one sample in a study of blood T cell repertoires in COVID-19 (dated by TCRdb to the early 2020s). The library came from the immunoSEQ multiplex PCR assay. TCRdb's version of the immuneACCESS table is confined to in-frame rearrangements and falls short of the full clone set. An unresolved V gene accounts for under half of the shortfall where checked; the remainder is of unknown origin. Here the sample has some 250,000 clones; 75% to 90% occur a single time. In total, the top ten clones hold about 3.1% of the sample. The sample was peripheral blood. The source is a woman younger than 45 who had recovered from COVID-19.

V is TRBV5-4 and J is TRBJ2-3; 10 nucleotides align to TRBD2. The CDR3 is 15 amino acids. V lost 7 bases to trimming and J lost 9 bases; unmatched junction nucleotides: 14. Germline V gives CDR1 SGHNT, CDR2 YYREEE (reference sequence). CDR3 sequence reads: CASLPPSGGADTQYF. CDR3 DNA sequence: TGTGCCAGCCTCCCTCCGAGCGGGGGGGCCGACACGCAGTATTTT.

The chain combines TRBV3-1 (or the pseudogene TRBV3-2) with TRBJ2-7, with a possible D match to TRBD2 (6 bases). This CDR3 is built from 11 residues. CDR1 is LGHDT and CDR2 is YNNKEL in the germline V gene (reference sequence). Between the trimmed V and J ends, which lost 6 bases and 7 bases, there was a span of 10 bases. The CDR3 region is CASSRGREQYF. The CDR3 nucleotides read TGTGCCAGCAGTCGGGGGAGAGAGCAGTACTTC.

V is TRBV9 and J is TRBJ2-5, with 14 bases aligning to TRBD2. This CDR3 spans 15 amino acids. Trimming removed 3 bases from V and 2 bases from J; junction bases left unmatched: 0. The V gene's germline CDR1 is SGDLS and CDR2 YYNGEE. In nucleotides, the CDR3 is TGTGCCAGCAGCGGGACTAGCGGGGGGCAAGAGACCCAGTACTTC. It specifies CASSGTSGGQETQYF.

The chain carries TRBV30 and TRBJ1-1, with D uncertain. CDR1 and CDR2 from the germline V gene are GTSNPN and SVGIG (reference sequence). The CDR3 is 13 residues long. Trimming pared 5 bases from V and 0 bases from J, leaving 10 bases between. The CDR3 is CAWGAFLNTEAFF. The CDR3, as DNA: TGTGCCTGGGGTGCGTTTCTGAACACTGAAGCTTTCTTT.

The V and J genes are TRBV5-6 and TRBJ2-7; 12 bases are a match to TRBD1. CDR3 length equals 14 residues. The germline V gene encodes CDR1 SGHDT and CDR2 YYEEEE. Trimming at V came to 4 bases and at J to 5 bases, leaving 4 bases not matched to a gene. The CDR3 DNA follows: TGTGCCAGCAGCGGGGGACAGGGGGCCCACGAGCAGTACTTC. The encoded protein is CASSGGQGAHEQYF.

This clone has a single count. CDR3 in amino acids: CASSRGQDRSLGQYF. CDR3 sequence (DNA): TGTGCCAGCAGTCGTGGGCAGGACAGGTCCCTCGGGCAGTACTTC. J is TRBJ2-7 and V is TRBV9, with 7 bases fitting TRBD1. Germline V gene sequence: CDR1 SGDLS, CDR2 YYNGEE. There are 15 residues in the CDR3. The trim removed 5 bases at V and 9 bases at J, leaving 17 bases unmatched.

The chain recombines TRBV5-4 with TRBJ2-1, with TRBD2 matching 9 bases. Germline V gene lookup returns CDR1 SGHNT and CDR2 YYREEE (reference sequence). The J segment lost 5 bases and the V segment lost 2 bases, leaving 5 bases of the junction unmatched. The CDR3 contains 15 residues. The CDR3 spells CASSFLAGLNNEQFF. Written as DNA, the CDR3 is TGTGCCAGCAGCTTTCTAGCGGGGCTTAACAATGAGCAGTTCTTC.

The sample holds a few counts of this clone. The J gene is TRBJ1-2, the V gene TRBV19; no definite D call. The CDR3 has 12 residues. Germline CDR1 reads LNHDA; CDR2 reads SQIVND (reference sequence). With 5 bases removed from V and 8 bases from J, the gap between germline ends came to 12 bases. The CDR3 DNA reads as TGTGCCAGTAGTCAGGTTACGGGGGGCTACACCTTC. Encoded protein: CASSQVTGGYTF. Full variable domain (outside the CDR3, taken from reference TRBV19 and TRBJ1-2): DGGITQSPKYLFRKEGQNVTLSCEQNLNHDAMYWYRQDPGQGLRLIYYSQIVNDFQKGDIAEGYSVSREKKESFPLTVTSAQKNPTAFYLCASSQVTGGYTFGSGTRLTVV.

This clone was observed once. The chain couples TRBV5-1 to TRBJ2-7; no definite D call. The CDR3 totals 12 residues. Germline-derived CDR1 and CDR2 are SGHRS and YFSETQ. V lost 3 bases and J 3 bases, leaving 7 bases between the germline ends. CDR3: CASSSNHYEQYF. CDR3 coding DNA: TGCGCCAGCAGCTCCAATCACTACGAGCAGTACTTC.

The V call is TRBV6-5, the J call TRBJ2-1; perhaps TRBD2 as D (7 bases). The germline gives CDR1 MNHEY, CDR2 SVGAGI. V lost 0 bases and J 3 bases, leaving 12 bases between the germline ends. This CDR3 is 16 amino acids long. The chain's CDR3 is CASSYSRGGRYNEQFF. The CDR3 DNA is TGTGCCAGCAGTTACTCAAGGGGGGGGCGCTACAATGAGCAGTTCTTC.

The V gene is TRBV10-1, the J gene TRBJ2-3, with 7 positions matching TRBD1. This CDR3 comprises 15 residues. The ends lost 5 bases at V and 6 bases at J; junction bases unmatched: 11. The germline V gene has CDR1 WNHNN and CDR2 SYGVQD (reference sequence). CDR3: CASSPDRSTTDTQYF. As DNA, the CDR3 is TGCGCCAGCAGTCCGGACAGGTCGACTACGGATACGCAGTATTTT.

This clone occurred a few times. V usage is TRBV14 and J usage is TRBJ1-2, with D possibly being TRBD1 (5 bases). CDR3 length equals 14 residues. Looked up from germline, CDR1 is SGHDN and CDR2 is FVKESK. Trimming left V 1 base short and J 6 bases short, with 12 bases between. The CDR3 DNA reads TGTGCCAGCAGCCAAGCTGTAGGGGCAAATGGCTACACCTTC. Translating gives CASSQAVGANGYTF.

The V gene is TRBV4-1, the J gene TRBJ1-5; D gene ambiguous. CDR3 length equals 13 residues. V was shortened by 5 bases and J by 9 bases, with 14 bases between the two germline ends. Germline V CDR1 and CDR2: MGHRA, YSYEKL. CDR3 bases: TGCGCCAGCAGCGGAAATGCGGGCTTGCCCCAGCATTTT. As protein: CASSGNAGLPQHF.

J is TRBJ2-7 and V is TRBV10-3; 11 bases match TRBD1. Germline V gene data show CDR1 as ENHRY and CDR2 as SYGVKD. Trimming cost V 3 bases and J 3 bases; bases outside gene matches: 7. The CDR3 contains 16 residues. In DNA form, the CDR3 reads TGTGCCATCAGTGACTCGATAGGGACAGGGGGCTACGAGCAGTACTTC. Translation gives CAISDSIGTGGYEQYF.

The gene calls are TRBV5-3 and TRBJ2-3; TRBD1 matches at 8 bases. TRBV5-3 is an open reading frame whose function is uncertain. Losses at the gene ends were 2 bases for V and 9 bases for J; bases not matched to a gene: 14. The CDR3 spans 16 residues. In DNA form, the CDR3 reads TGTGCCAGAAGCTTAAGACAGACAGGGGTAGACGACACGCAGTATTTT. Its translation: CARSLRQTGVDDTQYF.

The chain recombines TRBV9 with TRBJ1-4, with D possibly TRBD1 on 5 matching bases. V was clipped by 4 bases and J by 6 bases, with 13 bases between them. CDR3 size: 14 residues. Per germline, CDR1 SGDLS and CDR2 YYNGEE. The CDR3 protein is CASSLGGVDEKLFF. In nucleotides, the CDR3 is TGTGCCAGCAGCCTCGGAGGGGTGGATGAAAAACTGTTTTTT. The complete variable domain, with remaining parts taken from reference TRBV9 and TRBJ1-4, reads DSGVTQTPKHLITATGQRVTLRCSPRSGDLSVYWYQQSLDQGLQFLIQYYNGEERAKGNILERFSAQQFPDLHSELNLSSLELGDSALYFCASSLGGVDEKLFFGSGTQLSVL.

The genes are TRBV18 and TRBJ2-3, with D possibly matching TRBD1 (5 bases). V gave up 5 bases and J gave up 6 bases, with 12 bases separating them. Germline V gives CDR1 KGHSH, CDR2 LQKENI. This CDR3 has 13 amino acids. This chain's CDR3 is CASSYSGSDTQYF. Written as DNA, the CDR3 is TGTGCCAGCTCATACTCAGGGTCCGATACGCAGTATTTT.

The chain carries TRBV7-8 and TRBJ2-7; 8 bases line up with TRBD2. The CDR3 runs to 15 residues. Looked up from germline, CDR1 is SGHVS and CDR2 is FQNEAQ. The junction had 13 bases not matched to a gene; V was cut back by 5 bases and J by 7 bases. The DNA of the CDR3 is TGTGCCAGCAGCCACCGTCGGCGGGGGGCAGGAGAGCAGTACTTC. This translates into CASSHRRRGAGEQYF.

The J gene is TRBJ2-5, the V gene TRBV29-1; the match to TRBD1 covers 10 bases. The length of the CDR3 is 13 residues. CDR1 is SQVTM, CDR2 ANQGSEA, per germline. Trimming took 6 bases from V and 4 from J; bases not matched to a gene: 5. The CDR3 region is CSVTGTGVETQYF. CDR3 DNA: TGCAGCGTCACCGGGACAGGGGTAGAGACCCAGTACTTC.

The gene calls are TRBV10-3 and TRBJ2-7; 7 positions match TRBD2. V lost 9 bases and J lost 2; bases outside the gene matches: 16. The CDR3 has 16 amino acids. Germline V gene lookup returns CDR1 ENHRY and CDR2 SYGVKD. In DNA form, the CDR3 reads TGTGCCATACCTCTCGGAACGCGGGAGATCGCCTACGAGCAGTACTTC. It translates to CAIPLGTREIAYEQYF.

The V gene is TRBV3-1 (or the pseudogene TRBV3-2), the J gene TRBJ1-1; the D is unclear. The length of the CDR3 is 13 residues. V gave up 4 bases and J gave up 0 bases, with 6 bases separating them. CDR1 LGHDT and CDR2 YNNKEL come from the germline V gene (reference sequence). The CDR3 loop is CASSLTLNTEAFF. Written as DNA, the CDR3 is TGTGCCAGCAGCCTAACACTGAACACTGAAGCTTTCTTT.